The 24 T cell receptor beta chains below were found in one sample sequenced in a study of T-cell memory formation after mild COVID-19. TCRdb re-called the 5' RACE reads through MiXCR, storing one row per CDR3 protein. The table includes under 250,000 distinct CDR3 sequences, just over 15% detected once. Sequencing input: PBMCs or a T cell subset sorted from them (not recorded which). All receptors derive from an adult woman who had mild COVID-19 (a few samples of this study predate the infection). Cell type and time point are not known.

This clonotype has more than one count but fewer than ten. V and J are TRBV7-2 and TRBJ2-3; 8 bases map to TRBD1. CDR3 length equals 15 residues. Germline V gives CDR1 SGHTA, CDR2 FQGNSA. J was trimmed by 3 bases and V by 5 bases; bases with no gene match: 7. The CDR3 here is CASSRNRGITDTQYF. CDR3 DNA: TGTGCCAGCAGCCGAAACAGGGGGATAACAGATACGCAGTATTTT.

This rearrangement joins TRBV19 to TRBJ1-2, with 8 nucleotides matching TRBD1. The J segment lost 3 bases and the V segment lost 4 bases, leaving 7 bases of the junction unmatched. This CDR3 comprises 15 residues. The germline gives CDR1 LNHDA, CDR2 SQIVND (reference sequence). CDR3 coding DNA: TGTGCCAGTAGTAACGTTCCGGGACAGGACTATGGCTACACCTTC. Translating it yields CASSNVPGQDYGYTF.

This chain joins TRBV12-3 or TRBV12-4 and TRBJ2-3, with D unclear. There are 14 residues in the CDR3. The V and J ends lost 3 bases and 1 base respectively, with 8 bases between them. The CDR3 region has the DNA TGTGCCAGCAGTTTTCAAGGAGGCACAGATACGCAGTATTTT. It translates to CASSFQGGTDTQYF.

This clonotype came up a few times. V usage is TRBV9 and J usage is TRBJ1-1; D is unresolved. Germline CDR1 reads SGDLS; CDR2 reads YYNGEE. Deletions cut 0 bases from V and 2 bases from J, with 8 bases between. The CDR3 runs to 14 residues. The CDR3 nucleotides read TGTGCCAGCAGCGTAGGCCAGGCCAACACTGAAGCTTTCTTT. The encoded protein is CASSVGQANTEAFF.

The sample holds a few counts of this clonotype. The V call is TRBV29-1, the J call TRBJ1-5; TRBD1 agrees at 7 bases. CDR3 length equals 14 residues. Germline lookup yields CDR1 SQVTM and CDR2 ANQGSEA. V was clipped by 4 bases and J by 1 base; unmatched bases: 4. The CDR3 reads CSVAAGGSNQPQHF. Written as DNA, the CDR3 is TGCAGCGTTGCGGCAGGGGGAAGCAATCAGCCCCAGCATTTT.

This chain links TRBV18 with TRBJ2-5; 10 bases agree with TRBD1. Germline trimming cut 4 bases from V and 4 bases from J; bases unmatched to any gene: 3. The CDR3 consists of 14 residues. Germline CDR1 and CDR2: KGHSH and LQKENI. The chain's CDR3 is CASSRWDRGETQYF. The DNA for the CDR3 is TGTGCCAGCTCACGTTGGGACAGGGGAGAGACCCAGTACTTC.

The rearrangement links TRBV5-8 to TRBJ2-3; possibly TRBD1 for D (6 bases). Germline V gives CDR1 SGHTS, CDR2 YDEGEE. Trimming took 5 bases from V and 3 from J, leaving 13 bases between them. The CDR3 is made up of 14 amino acids. The CDR3 sequence: CASRPRGSTDTQYF. CDR3 nucleotides: TGTGCCAGCAGACCAAGGGGGTCAACAGATACGCAGTATTTT.

This clonotype was detected a few times. The gene calls are TRBV2 and TRBJ2-7, with a tentative D call TRBD1 (5 bases). V was pared by 1 base and J by 3 bases, with 10 bases between. Germline values: CDR1 SNHLY, CDR2 FYNNEI. The CDR3 totals 14 residues. The CDR3 protein is CASSEEGIIYEQYF. CDR3 DNA: TGTGCCAGCAGTGAAGAGGGGATAATCTACGAGCAGTACTTC.

This clonotype was seen a handful of times. The rearrangement joins TRBV15 to TRBJ2-2; D possibly matches TRBD1 or TRBD2 (5 bases each). The germline gives CDR1 LNHNV, CDR2 YYDKDF (reference sequence). Deletions cut 9 bases from V and 1 base from J, with 12 bases between. The CDR3 sequence is 14 residues long. The CDR3: CATGTRQNTGELFF. The CDR3 DNA reads as TGTGCCACGGGGACGAGGCAGAACACCGGGGAGCTGTTTTTT.

The chain employs TRBV7-9 and TRBJ1-1; no clear D. V was shortened by 3 bases and J by 13 bases, with 30 bases between the two germline ends. The CDR3 covers 17 residues. Germline assignment: CDR1 SEHNR and CDR2 FQNEAQ (reference sequence). The CDR3: CASSFPLEERARLRGFF. DNA of the CDR3: TGTGCCAGCAGCTTTCCCCTGGAAGAAAGGGCTCGGCTTCGAGGTTTCTTT. Full variable domain (outside the CDR3, taken from reference TRBV7-9 and TRBJ1-1): DTGVSQNPRHKITKRGQNVTFRCDPISEHNRLYWYRQTLGQGPEFLTYFQNEAQLEKSRLLSDRFSAERPKGSFSTLEIQRTEQGDSAMYLCASSFPLEERARLRGFFGQGTRLTVV.

This clonotype has more than one count but fewer than ten. J is TRBJ2-2 and V is TRBV5-5, with 7 bases matching TRBD1. In germline, CDR1 is SGHKS, CDR2 YYEKEE (reference sequence). V lost 4 bases and J lost 2; bases outside the gene matches: 8. The length of the CDR3 is 16 residues. As DNA, the CDR3 is TGTGCCAGCAGCCCCGAGAGGGGGCTTAACACCGGGGAGCTGTTTTTT. Its protein is CASSPERGLNTGELFF.

This clonotype showed up just a few times. This chain uses TRBV6-5 with TRBJ2-1; 10 bases are a match to TRBD2. The ends lost 4 bases at V and 5 bases at J; junction bases unmatched: 5. CDR3 size: 15 residues. Germline CDR1 reads MNHEY; CDR2 reads SVGAGI. Here the CDR3 reads CASSSSSGRDNEQFF. In DNA, the CDR3 is TGTGCCAGCAGTTCCAGCAGCGGGAGGGACAATGAGCAGTTCTTC.

This clonotype was picked up a small number of times. This chain links TRBV29-1 with TRBJ1-2; the D is unclear. The V end lost 6 bases, the J end lost 8 bases, and 19 bases lay between the germline ends. The CDR3 consists of 13 residues. CDR1 and CDR2 from the germline V gene are SQVTM and ANQGSEA. This chain's CDR3 is CSVGGPPRSGYTF. The CDR3 coding sequence is TGCAGCGTGGGAGGGCCACCCAGGAGCGGCTACACCTTC.

This clonotype has a handful of counts. The J gene is TRBJ2-1, the V gene TRBV7-3; D tentatively reads TRBD1 or TRBD2 (6 bases each). CDR1 and CDR2 (germline): SGHTA, FQGTGA. There are 15 residues in the CDR3. V lost 1 base and J 8 bases, leaving 15 bases between the germline ends. The CDR3 protein is CASSLNPGGTHEQFF. The DNA for the CDR3 is TGTGCCAGCAGCTTAAATCCCGGGGGCACCCATGAGCAGTTCTTC. Complete variable domain (other parts from reference TRBV7-3 and TRBJ2-1): GAGVSQTPSNKVTEKGKYVELRCDPISGHTALYWYRQSLGQGPEFLIYFQGTGAADDSGLPNDRFFAVRPEGSVSTLKIQRTERGDSAVYLCASSLNPGGTHEQFFGPGTRLTVL.

The rearrangement links TRBV5-1 to TRBJ1-2; TRBD1 might be the D (6 bases). CDR1 is SGHRS and CDR2 is YFSETQ in the germline V gene. With 7 bases removed from V and 5 bases from J, the gap between germline ends came to 15 bases. The CDR3 has 13 amino acids. The CDR3 loop reads CASATNTGYGYTF. The CDR3 nucleotides read TGCGCCAGCGCAACCAATACAGGGTATGGCTACACCTTC.

The sample holds a few counts of this clonotype. The chain recombines TRBV9 with TRBJ2-3; 10 bases map to TRBD2. The length of the CDR3 is 15 residues. V lost 5 bases and J lost 4; bases outside the gene matches: 7. The V gene's germline CDR1 is SGDLS and CDR2 YYNGEE. CDR3 loop: CASRATSGSADTQYF. The CDR3 bases are TGTGCCAGCAGGGCGACTAGCGGGTCGGCAGATACGCAGTATTTT.

The chain couples TRBV29-1 to TRBJ1-1; D remains ambiguous. The length of the CDR3 is 13 residues. Germline V CDR1 and CDR2: SQVTM, ANQGSEA. Trimming removed 0 bases from V and 3 bases from J, with 8 bases in between. CDR3 region: CSVEDQEDTEAFF. The CDR3 nucleotides are TGCAGCGTTGAAGATCAAGAGGACACTGAAGCTTTCTTT.

In this sample, this clonotype turned up a few times. This sequence joins TRBV21-1 and TRBJ2-3; no check of the table's D call, TRBD2, against the DNA was made. TRBV21-1 is a documented pseudogene. This CDR3 contains 16 residues. The DNA for the CDR3 is TGTGCCAGCAGCAAAGAGGGACTAGCGGGAGGGGATACGCAGTATTTT. It specifies CASSKEGLAGGDTQYF.

The chain employs TRBV12-3 or TRBV12-4 and TRBJ1-1; tentative D call: TRBD1 (5 bases). V gave up 4 bases and J gave up 11 bases, with 14 bases separating them. The CDR3 sequence is 12 residues long. The CDR3 sequence is CASSSGPSGAFF. The CDR3 nucleotides are TGTGCCAGCAGTTCGGGACCGTCGGGGGCTTTCTTT.

The rearrangement links TRBV6-6 to TRBJ1-3; D gene uncertain. Germline V lookup: CDR1 MNHNY, CDR2 SVGAGI (reference sequence). The CDR3 sequence is 14 residues long. V lost 5 bases, J lost 0 bases, and 8 bases lay in between. The CDR3 DNA reads TGTGCCAGCAGTCACGGGAGCTCTGGAAACACCATATATTTT. Protein sequence: CASSHGSSGNTIYF.

The chain combines TRBV7-8 with TRBJ1-1; D unclear. This CDR3 region has 14 residues. The germline CDR1 and CDR2 sequences are SGHVS and FQNEAQ. The ends were cut back, 9 bases at V and 0 bases at J, with 14 bases in the middle. CDR3 DNA sequence: TGTGCCAGTACCCAACGGAGGGTGAACACTGAAGCTTTCTTT. Translating gives CASTQRRVNTEAFF.

The sample holds a few counts of this clonotype. CDR3 DNA: TGCAGTGCCCCAAAGGGGACCTATAGCAATCAGCCCCAGCATTTT. Amino acids: CSAPKGTYSNQPQHF. The chain has TRBV20-1 and TRBJ1-5, with TRBD1 as a possible D gene (5 bases). Per the germline V gene, CDR1 is DFQATT and CDR2 is SNEGSKA (reference sequence). This CDR3 contains 15 residues. V was trimmed by 6 bases and J by 0 bases, leaving 15 bases between them.

This chain connects TRBV20-1 to TRBJ2-1; 13 bases align to TRBD2. This CDR3 is built from 16 residues. The J segment lost 9 bases and the V segment lost 6 bases, leaving 14 bases of the junction unmatched. Germline-derived CDR1 and CDR2 are DFQATT and SNEGSKA (reference sequence). CDR3 coding DNA: TGCAGTGCCCCTACCCCGGGACTAGCGGGAAGGGGTGAGCAGTTCTTC. Encoded protein: CSAPTPGLAGRGEQFF.

The sample holds a few counts of this clonotype. This chain links TRBV7-8 with TRBJ2-5; 10 bases fit TRBD2. The CDR3 totals 18 residues. CDR1 SGHVS and CDR2 FQNEAQ come from the germline V gene. V dropped 5 bases and J dropped 5; count of bases not matched to a gene: 17. Written as DNA, the CDR3 is TGTGCCAGCAGCCGGATCCTAACCGGGACTAGCGTGCCGGAGACCCAGTACTTC. It translates to CASSRILTGTSVPETQYF.